This TCR beta chain was identified during a study of cytomegalovirus exposure and HLA in healthy donors. The donors were members of the validation cohort comprising roughly 130 subjects, separate from the approximately 670-subject first cohort. The ends lost 3 bases at V and 6 bases at J; junction bases unmatched: 3. This CDR3 contains 13 residues. Germline values: CDR1 SGHNT, CDR2 YYREEE (reference sequence). Regarding this clone: No antigen is known for it.

Study results and limitations: The study recorded 150 to 200 TCR beta chains that were cytomegalovirus-associated. In the 95 to 150 validation repertoires, a later analysis found that first-cohort TCR clusters tended to co-occur. Most TCR sequences were rare, but some public TCRs occurred in many donors.

Using immunoSEQ multiplex PCR, the repertoire was profiled, and TCRdb retains in-frame clones only, with some absent. The sample has roughly 100,000 clones, around 96% seen once. The specimen sequenced was PBMCs. V gene TRBV5-4 combines with J gene TRBJ1-2; TRBD1 aligns across 9 bases. The receptor comes from a woman aged 18-30 years in good health and CMV-seronegative. The CDR3 sequence is CASSSRDRDGYTF. In DNA form, the CDR3 reads TGTGCCAGCAGCTCCCGGGACAGGGATGGCTACACCTTC. Based on the CDR3 plus reference TRBV5-4 and TRBJ1-2, the full variable domain is ETGVTQSPTHLIKTRGQQVTLRCSSQSGHNTVSWYQQALGQGPQFIFQYYREEENGRGNFPPRFSGLQFPNYSSELNVNALELDDSALYLCASSSRDRDGYTFGSGTRLTVV.